The T cell receptor beta chain under discussion was sequenced for a study of Ad26.COV2.S vaccination and SARS-CoV-2 variants. Study-level background: Into the muscle, Ad26.COV2.S was dosed once or twice, 56 days apart. The study's findings and limits: Assessments of TCR breadth and depth may have underestimated the total T cell responses.

Libraries were prepared by immunoSEQ multiplex PCR; TCRdb keeps only in-frame clonotypes and omits some of them. The data contain fewer than 500,000 clones, less than 95% of them singletons. Described treatment: around 19 received Ad26.COV2.S at low or high dose, single or two shots; about five received placebo; per-sample allocation not given. Specimen acquisition occurred on day 63 following the initial vaccine or placebo injection. An adult donor aged 18-55 years was enrolled in Boston. This clone was seen a handful of times. Antigen unknown. Source: peripheral blood, taken in a trial of Ad26.COV2.S vaccine versus placebo. This TCR was sampled from a person between 18 and 60 years old who received the Ad26.COV2.S COVID-19 vaccine or a placebo.

CDR3 nucleotide sequence: TGTGCCAGCAGCCGGGACCTAGGAGAGACCCAGTACTTC. It yields the protein CASSRDLGETQYF. The chain is built from TRBV7-3 and TRBJ2-5; D is perhaps TRBD1 or TRBD2 (5 bases each). This CDR3 has 13 amino acids. Germline V CDR1 and CDR2: SGHTA, FQGTGA. V lost 5 bases and J 4 bases, leaving 11 bases between the germline ends.